The rows below give T cell receptor beta chains drawn from one sample of a study of CDR3 diversity in severe acne. TCRdb independently ran MiXCR on the PCR reads; one entry per CDR3 protein. The sample has fewer than 100,000 distinct CDR3 sequences; around 53% are singletons. The sequencing input was blood. The source is a male donor in good health, without acne. CDR3s include the opening cysteine and the closing phenylalanine or tryptophan. D genes are given only for firm matches. Some rows have no size entry. The others give once, few or many, or a class for an expanded clone.

j_call v_call d_call clone_size cdr3_aa cdr3_nt
TRBJ2-7 TRBV2 - - CATARGLSYEQYF TGTGCCACCGCCCGGGGCCTCTCCTACGAGCAGTACTTC
TRBJ2-5 TRBV15 - few CATSSGRLGNGETQYF TGTGCCACCAGCAGTGGACGGCTAGGCAATGGAGAGACCCAGTACTTC
TRBJ1-3 TRBV7-2 - - CASSLLSPGNTICF TGTGCCAGCAGCTTGTTATCGCCTGGAAACACCATATGTTTT
TRBJ1-2 TRBV2 - few CASMSDGGGYTF TGTGCCAGCATGTCCGACGGCGGAGGCTACACCTTC
TRBJ1-4 TRBV11-1 TRBD1 many CASSQSPLQGAIYEKLFF TGTGCCAGCAGCCAGAGCCCGCTACAGGGGGCTATCTATGAAAAACTGTTTTTT
TRBJ1-6 TRBV7-2 - medium-sized CASTLWGENSPLHF TGTGCCAGCACACTGTGGGGGGAAAATTCACCCCTCCACTTT
TRBJ1-1 TRBV5-8 - - CASSFVGTRNTEAFF TGTGCCAGCAGCTTTGTCGGGACAAGGAACACTGAAGCTTTCTTT
TRBJ1-5 TRBV19 - many CASRTWQRNQPQHF TGTGCCAGTAGGACCTGGCAGCGGAATCAGCCCCAGCATTTT
TRBJ2-1 TRBV5-6 TRBD2 few CASSLGGGGGREQFF TGTGCCAGTAGCTTGGGTGGTGGCGGGGGGAGGGAGCAGTTCTTC
TRBJ1-1 TRBV10-3 TRBD1 - CAITRGGDRGYRDTEAFF TGTGCCATCACAAGGGGAGGGGACAGGGGTTATAGGGACACTGAAGCTTTCTTT
TRBJ1-5 TRBV24-1 - - CATSEGAETQHF TGTGCCACCAGTGAAGGTGCAGAGACCCAGCATTTT
TRBJ2-3 TRBV20-1 - - CSARDVERVAEQYF TGCAGTGCTAGAGATGTTGAAAGGGTAGCTGAGCAGTATTTT
TRBJ1-2 TRBV12-3/TRBV12-4 - - CASSPGLLGYGYTF TGTGCCAGCAGTCCCGGCCTCCTTGGTTATGGCTACACCTTC
TRBJ1-2 TRBV2 - few CASTQNYGYTF TGTGCCAGCACCCAGAACTATGGCTACACCTTC
TRBJ1-2 TRBV5-6 TRBD1 - CASSNPGQPFSYTF TGTGCCAGCAGCAACCCGGGACAGCCTTTTAGCTACACCTTC
TRBJ2-7 TRBV7-3 TRBD2 few CARGGAYEQYF TGTGCCCGGGGGGGGGCTTACGAGCAGTACTTC
TRBJ2-3 TRBV15 - few CATSRDWTVTDTQYF TGTGCCACCAGCAGAGATTGGACAGTCACAGATACGCAGTATTTT
TRBJ2-7 TRBV20-1 - few CSANIDSYEQYF TGCAGTGCTAACATCGACTCCTACGAGCAGTACTTC
TRBJ1-1 TRBV2 - few CASRVHREVTEAFF TGTGCCAGCAGGGTCCACCGAGAAGTGACTGAAGCTTTCTTT
TRBJ2-5 TRBV2 - many CASELEETQYF TGTGCCAGCGAACTAGAAGAGACCCAGTACTTC
TRBJ2-7 TRBV5-5 - few CASSLTRAYEQYF TGTGCCAGCAGTCTTACGAGGGCCTACGAGCAGTACTTC
TRBJ1-6 TRBV7-8 TRBD1 - CASSLTGGDSPLHF TGTGCCAGCAGTCTCACAGGGGGGGATTCACCCCTCCACTTT
TRBJ1-6 TRBV11-2 - - CASSPGTFSSPLHF TGTGCCAGCAGCCCCGGGACTTTCAGCTCACCCCTCCACTTT
TRBJ2-7 TRBV12-3/TRBV12-4 - many CASSSPGAGVYEQYF TGTGCCAGCAGTTCCCCGGGGGCGGGTGTGTACGAGCAGTACTTC
TRBJ2-3 TRBV24-1 - few CATSDSPETQYF TGTGCCACCAGTGATTCCCCCGAAACTCAGTATTTT
TRBJ1-2 TRBV7-9 - many CASSGPTSRGYGYTF TGTGCCAGCAGCGGCCCGACGTCAAGGGGCTATGGCTACACCTTC
TRBJ1-6 TRBV5-1 - many CASSSRDFNSPLHF TGCGCCAGCAGCTCCCGGGACTTTAATTCACCCCTCCACTTT
TRBJ1-3 TRBV2 - - CASSDTGSNGNTIYF TGTGCCAGCAGTGACACTGGGTCGAATGGAAACACCATATATTTT
TRBJ2-7 TRBV28 TRBD1 many CASSSPGQGGYEQYF TGTGCCAGCAGTTCCCCGGGACAGGGTGGATACGAGCAGTACTTC
TRBJ1-5 TRBV10-1 TRBD1 once CASGLKHGTGGRSNQPQHF TGCGCCAGCGGCCTGAAACACGGGACAGGGGGCCGTAGTAATCAGCCCCAGCATTTT
TRBJ2-5 TRBV20-1 - many CSATGEVTPQETQYF TGCAGTGCCACAGGGGAGGTAACCCCACAAGAGACCCAGTACTTC
TRBJ1-5 TRBV29-1 - - CSFRWGDNQPQHF TGCAGCTTTCGCTGGGGGGACAATCAGCCCCAGCATTTT
TRBJ2-5 TRBV12-3/TRBV12-4 TRBD2 - CASSVVTSGTQYF TGTGCCAGCAGTGTCGTGACTAGCGGGACCCAGTACTTC
TRBJ1-5 TRBV7-9 - many CASSQLNQPQHF TGTGCCAGCAGCCAACTCAATCAGCCCCAGCATTTT
TRBJ1-1 TRBV19 - few CASIGPDNTEAFF TGTGCCAGTATCGGTCCGGATAACACTGAAGCTTTCTTT
TRBJ2-7 TRBV6-6 TRBD1 - CASSRSGTGERYEQYF TGTGCCAGCAGTAGATCCGGGACAGGGGAGCGATACGAGCAGTACTTC
TRBJ2-7 TRBV19 TRBD1 many CASSILGQGLDEQYF TGTGCCAGTAGTATCCTAGGACAGGGTCTGGACGAGCAGTACTTC
TRBJ1-1 TRBV7-3 - - CASSLNGGGGGTEAFF TGTGCCAGCAGCTTAAATGGGGGTGGAGGGGGCACTGAAGCTTTCTTT
TRBJ1-3 TRBV2 - - CASSEPYNRPSGNAIYF TGTGCCAGCAGTGAGCCCTATAACAGGCCGTCTGGAAACGCCATATATTTT
TRBJ1-2 TRBV30 - few CAWSRPYRNYGYTF TGTGCCTGGAGCCGACCTTACCGCAACTATGGCTACACCTTC
TRBJ2-5 TRBV7-9 TRBD1 - CASSPGTTGNQETQYF TGTGCCAGCAGCCCGGGCACGACAGGGAACCAAGAGACCCAGTACTTC